What follows describes a single T cell receptor beta chain. This clone's antigen is unknown. Within one base of it there is no much larger clone, and no base qualities were kept. This record belongs to a study of T-cell memory formation after mild COVID-19 (TCRdb year 2021). With regard to the full study: TCR sequence clusters from the two donors were found to be largely donor specific. T-cell clones expanding and contracting after mild COVID-19 in two donors were tracked by longitudinal TCRalpha and TCRbeta repertoire sequencing. Two young, previously healthy adult volunteers, one female and one male, were included in the cohort. The full study reports these points: The second-wave clones that peaked on day 37 were not confirmed to be SARS-CoV-2 specific. Contracting CD4+ clones turned up mainly in the CM and EM memory subsets, whereas EMRA was where CD8+ clones were enriched. Clones that contracted from day 15 to 85 showed balanced CD4/CD8 phenotypes, whereas a second wave of clones that expanded from day 15 to 37 leaned towards CD4+. The study covered only a couple of mild cases, and larger cohorts including severe cases with pre-infection samples were considered necessary. The detection of some responding clones in pre-infection memory suggests that pre-existing cross-reactive memory T cells joined the SARS-CoV-2 response.

V is pared back by 2 bases and J by 0 bases, with 14 bases lying between the germline termini. The CDR3 starts with the cysteine, ends with the phenylalanine, and has 17 residues. Kept here is only the CDR3 DNA, which spans 51 bases and is read in frame from base 1. The germline V gene (reference sequence) provides CDR1 MNHNY and CDR2 SVGAGI. The instrument was an Illumina NovaSeq 6000. TCRalpha and TCRbeta cDNA libraries were built by 5'RACE with constant-segment primers, adding sample barcodes and unique molecular identifiers. RNA was extracted from every sample with Trizol reagent. Amplification of the libraries took two PCR steps, and the second step added a second sample barcode plus Illumina TruSeq adapters. Sequencing of the libraries was done on an Illumina NovaSeq, producing 2 x 150 bp paired-end reads. On the authors' methods: With migec v1.2.7, reads were demultiplexed and then collapsed into UMI-guided consensus sequences. With mixcr v2.1.11, UMI consensuses were aligned to TRA and TRB V and J templates and assembled into clonotypes. Clonotypes were classified as expanded or contracted when called significant by both edgeR and NoisET, with noise models trained on biological replicates. For edgeR calls, the thresholds were a false discovery rate-adjusted p below 0.01 and a log2 fold-change of 1. As an exploratory analysis of dynamics, max-normalized trajectories of the 1000 most abundant clonotypes were examined by PCA with hierarchical clustering. Each responding clone was given a CD4 or CD8 phenotype based on the CD4+ and CD8+ repertoires, which had been sequenced separately. The raw public reads went through TCRdb reprocessing: fastp at Q25, MiXCR clone calling, in-frame beta chains kept. One record per CDR3 amino acid sequence lists the most common genes and DNA. The V and J calls, along with clone size, are taken from TCRdb and not from the paper's own processing. This sample holds around 310,000 distinct CDR3 sequences; roughly an eighth were observed only once. The biggest ten clones account for roughly a fifth of the sample.

Ficoll-Paque density gradient centrifugation was used to isolate PBMCs. The TCR originated in a young man who had mild COVID-19 (a few samples of this study predate the infection). The sample titles of this study are shuffled in the database, so cell type and time point are left out; the donor was told from shared clones. This sequence uses TRBV6-6 and TRBJ1-3; perhaps TRBD1 is the D gene, with 6 bases matching. Sequencing was carried out using PBMCs or a T cell subset sorted from them (not recorded which). The CDR3 in this case is CASSYAGVLSSGNTIYF. The DNA sequence reads TGTGCCAGCAGTTACGCAGGGGTCCTCAGCTCTGGAAACACCATATATTTT.